These 10 T cell receptor beta chains share one sample of origin, sequenced in a study of blood T cell repertoires in COVID-19. Profiling relied on immunoSEQ multiplex PCR, and the TCRdb table lists in-frame clones only, not all of them. The table has approximately 300,000 clones, roughly 90% seen once; the top ten hold roughly a tenth. The sample taken for sequencing was PBMCs or T cells enriched from blood (not recorded which). The receptor source for this set is a woman in her twenties or thirties who had recovered from COVID-19.

As to this clone: One junction end does not reproduce the germline sequence, and a read error may be involved. The chain employs TRBV19 and TRBJ2-7, with 7 positions matching TRBD1. Germline V CDR1 and CDR2: LNHDA, SQIVND (reference sequence). The CDR3 totals 11 residues. The CDR3 coding sequence is TGCATCACGACAGGGTCACACGAGCAGTACTTC. Translation gives CITTGSHEQYF.

CDR3 residues: CASSLTGGSSGNTIYF. The CDR3 DNA sequence: TGTGCCAGCAGCTTAACAGGCGGGAGCTCTGGAAACACCATATATTTT. The V call is TRBV7-2, the J call TRBJ1-3, with D perhaps TRBD1 (5 bases). Germline V gene sequence: CDR1 SGHTA, CDR2 FQGNSA. V lost 2 bases to trimming and J lost 0 bases, with 11 bases between them. The CDR3 is 16 amino acids.

The chain carries TRBV5-4 and TRBJ2-3, with D possibly being TRBD1 (5 bases). The CDR3 is 15 residues long. From germline, CDR1 is SGHNT and CDR2 YYREEE (reference sequence). The V and J ends lost 1 base and 0 bases respectively, with 9 bases between them. The CDR3 coding sequence is TGTGCCAGCAGCTTGATGTCAGGGAGCACAGATACGCAGTATTTT. Protein sequence: CASSLMSGSTDTQYF.

The CDR3 DNA sequence: TGCGCCAGCAGCTTATCTAGCGGCACAGATACGCAGTATTTT. This codes for CASSLSSGTDTQYF. This rearrangement joins TRBV5-1 to TRBJ2-3, with D perhaps TRBD2 (6 bases). Germline V gene data show CDR1 as SGHRS and CDR2 as YFSETQ. Trimming cost V 2 bases and J 1 base, with 8 bases left between them. The length of the CDR3 is 14 residues.

The genes are TRBV11-2 and TRBJ1-4; D is undetermined. The CDR3 runs to 14 residues. V lost 4 bases and J 7 bases, leaving 13 bases between the germline ends. Germline V lookup: CDR1 SGHAT, CDR2 FQNNGV. For the CDR3, the DNA is TGTGCCAGCAGCTCCGTTCTCGGAGGTGAAAAACTGTTTTTT. The encoded protein is CASSSVLGGEKLFF.

The chain employs TRBV5-8 and TRBJ2-7, with TRBD1 identical over 10 bases. The V gene's germline CDR1 is SGHTS and CDR2 YDEGEE. The ends lost 4 bases at V and 3 bases at J; junction bases unmatched: 7. This CDR3 region has 15 residues. The CDR3, as DNA: TGTGCCAGCAGCCGACAGGGGGCGCCGGGCTACGAGCAGTACTTC. It is translated as CASSRQGAPGYEQYF.

The chain is built from TRBV2 and TRBJ1-2; D is perhaps TRBD1 (5 bases). CDR1 is SNHLY, CDR2 FYNNEI, per germline. The CDR3 contains 14 residues. V was trimmed by 3 bases and J by 8 bases, leaving 16 bases between them. CDR3 protein: CASSDGGTGRGYTF. The DNA for the CDR3 is TGTGCCAGCAGTGATGGGGGGACGGGGAGAGGCTACACCTTC.

The gene calls are TRBV7-9 and TRBJ1-5; D is unclear. This CDR3 has 14 amino acids. CDR1 is SEHNR, CDR2 FQNEAQ, per germline (reference sequence). V was shortened by 5 bases and J by 0 bases, with 8 bases between the two germline ends. The CDR3 coding sequence is TGTGCCAGCAGCCGGGAGTTTAGCAATCAGCCCCAGCATTTT. Protein product: CASSREFSNQPQHF.

The rearrangement links TRBV29-1 to TRBJ1-2; D gene ambiguous. Germline loops: CDR1 SQVTM, CDR2 ANQGSEA. The CDR3 consists of 8 residues. Trimming pared 8 bases from V and 6 bases from J, leaving 4 bases between. The CDR3 coding sequence is TGCAGCCAGAATGGCTACACCTTC. Amino acid sequence: CSQNGYTF.

This chain joins TRBV2 and TRBJ1-6; D unresolved. The V end was cut by 1 base, the J end by 2 bases, with 9 bases between. The CDR3 is made up of 16 amino acids. Germline CDR1 SNHLY, CDR2 FYNNEI. CDR3 sequence (DNA): TGTGCCAGCAGTGAAGGAGGAGTGACCTATAATTCACCCCTCCACTTT. Encoded protein: CASSEGGVTYNSPLHF. The full variable domain, rest sourced from reference TRBV2 and TRBJ1-6, is EPEVTQTPSHQVTQMGQEVILRCVPISNHLYFYWYRQILGQKVEFLVSFYNNEISEKSEIFDDQFSVERPDGSNFTLKIRSTKLEDSAMYFCASSEGGVTYNSPLHFGNGTRLTVT.